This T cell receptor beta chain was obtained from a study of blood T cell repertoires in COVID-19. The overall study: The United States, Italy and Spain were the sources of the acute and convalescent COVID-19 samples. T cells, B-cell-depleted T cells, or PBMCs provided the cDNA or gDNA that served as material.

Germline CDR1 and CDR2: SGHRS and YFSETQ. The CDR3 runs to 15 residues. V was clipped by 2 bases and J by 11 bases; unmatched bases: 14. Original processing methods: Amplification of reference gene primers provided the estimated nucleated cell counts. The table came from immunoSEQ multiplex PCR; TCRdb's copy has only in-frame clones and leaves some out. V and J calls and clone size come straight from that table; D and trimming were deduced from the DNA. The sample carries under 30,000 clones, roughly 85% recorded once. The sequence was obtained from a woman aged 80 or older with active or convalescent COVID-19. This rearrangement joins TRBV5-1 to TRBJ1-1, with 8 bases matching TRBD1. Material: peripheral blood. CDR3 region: CASSFSARTGTWAFF. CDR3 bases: TGCGCCAGCAGCTTCTCAGCCCGGACAGGGACTTGGGCTTTCTTT.